This entry describes one T cell receptor beta chain. Its target is unknown. This entry belongs to a study of shared clonotypes between healthy human individuals. Study-wide results and caveats: In contrast to clonotypes shared by all four donors, non-shared clonotypes had lower generation probabilities.

On sorted subsets, replicate PCRs used roughly 190 ng DNA, or 25,000 to 35,000 T cell genomes. Sequenced by immunoSEQ multiplex PCR; TCRdb stores in-frame clones only, minus some. The table has more than 400,000 clones, about 96% seen once. Every donor was a Caucasian adult from Nashville, Tennessee. Germline V gene data show CDR1 as SGHVS and CDR2 as FNYEAQ. V shed 2 bases and J shed 0 bases, with 12 bases lying between them. CDR3 length equals 16 residues. V usage is TRBV7-6 and J usage is TRBJ2-3; D ambiguous. The sequence was collected from a woman in her twenties or thirties in good health. The sequenced sample was naive CD4+ T cells sorted from blood. Subset meaning: CD45RA+ positively selected. The CDR3 region has the DNA TGTGCCAGCAGCTTACGGGCAGCGCTTAGCACAGATACGCAGTATTTT. Amino acids: CASSLRAALSTDTQYF.